These 23 T cell receptor beta chains were all obtained from the same sample, sequenced in a study of CD8 T cells in Susac syndrome. Reverse transcription used about 0.45 to 1 ug RNA and random hexamers. TCRdb reprocessed the immunoSEQ multiplex PCR reads via MiXCR and lists one record per CDR3 protein. The repertoire consists of tens of thousands of distinct CDR3 sequences, with just over 90% occurring once and the leading ten covering roughly 0.2%. Sequenced sample: CD8+ T cells from PBMCs. All receptors come from a human donor in good health.

The rearrangement uses TRBV5-5 and TRBJ1-1; unclear D gene. Between the trimmed V and J ends, which lost 4 bases and 4 bases, there was a span of 8 bases. The CDR3 totals 12 residues. Per germline, CDR1 SGHKS and CDR2 YYEKEE (reference sequence). In DNA, the CDR3 is TGTGCCAGCAGCCCCAGGATCACTGAAGCTTTCTTT. Residues: CASSPRITEAFF.

About this clonotype itself: No DNA is shown, since the ends of the CDR3 on it are uncertain; the CDR3 is the one TCRdb lists. V and J are TRBV11-2 and TRBJ2-3; the tabulated D call, TRBD1, remains unverified against the DNA. With termini counted, the CDR3 has 15 amino acids. Germline lookup yields CDR1 SGHAT and CDR2 FQNNGV. The CDR3 loop reads CASSFGPGTSETQYF.

This clonotype turned up a few times. The V and J genes are TRBV12-3 or TRBV12-4 and TRBJ2-7; 10 bases are a match to TRBD1. Trimming cost V 5 bases and J 4 bases; bases outside gene matches: 8. The CDR3 contains 15 residues. The CDR3 spells CASSDSGQGFYEQYF. The DNA of the CDR3 is TGTGCCAGCAGTGACTCGGGACAGGGGTTTTACGAGCAGTACTTC.

The genes are TRBV5-8 and TRBJ2-7; either TRBD1 or TRBD2 may fit D (6 bases each). Trimming removed 2 bases from V and 4 bases from J, with 16 bases in between. This CDR3 comprises 15 residues. CDR1 is SGHTS, CDR2 YDEGEE, per germline. The CDR3 DNA sequence: TGTGCCAGCAGCTTTCCCTTAGGGGGGAGATACGAGCAGTACTTC. It is translated as CASSFPLGGRYEQYF.

V gene TRBV2 combines with J gene TRBJ2-1, with D perhaps matching TRBD1 (6 bases). Trimming stripped 5 bases from V and 3 bases from J, with 14 bases between. Looked up from germline, CDR1 is SNHLY and CDR2 is FYNNEI. CDR3 size: 15 residues. DNA of the CDR3: TGTGCCAGCAGTCCTAAACAGGGAGTCTACAATGAGCAGTTCTTC. As protein: CASSPKQGVYNEQFF.

V gene TRBV13 combines with J gene TRBJ2-7; 11 bases match TRBD2. The germline CDR1 and CDR2 sequences are PRHDT and FYEKMQ (reference sequence). Trimming took 7 bases from V and 0 from J; bases not matched to a gene: 5. The CDR3 is made up of 15 amino acids. In DNA, the CDR3 is TGTGCCAGCATCCTAGCGGGGGGCCTCTCCTACGAGCAGTACTTC. Its protein is CASILAGGLSYEQYF.

The chain has TRBV6-2 or TRBV6-3 and TRBJ2-7; 8 bases are a match to TRBD1. The CDR3 has 15 amino acids. V was pared by 10 bases and J by 4 bases, with 15 bases of the junction left unmatched. Looked up from germline, CDR1 is MNHEY and CDR2 is SVGEGT. Written as DNA, the CDR3 is TGTGCCACCACGCCCATGGGACAGGATTTTTACGAGCAGTACTTC. Translating it yields CATTPMGQDFYEQYF.

CDR3 DNA sequence: TGTGCCAGCAGTTTCACAGGGGTAGATGGCTACACCTTC. This gives the protein CASSFTGVDGYTF. The chain uses TRBV27 and TRBJ1-2; 7 positions match TRBD1. Germline lookup yields CDR1 MNHEY and CDR2 SMNVEV (reference sequence). This CDR3 contains 13 residues. V was clipped by 3 bases and J by 6 bases; unmatched bases: 4.

The rearrangement uses TRBV12-3 or TRBV12-4 and TRBJ1-1; D gene uncertain. The CDR3 spans 15 residues. The germline V and J ends were trimmed by 3 bases and 2 bases, with 13 bases remaining between them. The CDR3 region has the DNA TGTGCCAGCAGTTTGAGCGAGGCCAAAAACACTGAAGCTTTCTTT. Protein: CASSLSEAKNTEAFF.

The chain employs TRBV20-1 and TRBJ2-5, with 9 bases aligning to TRBD2. The CDR3 runs to 16 residues. V was pared by 1 base and J by 5 bases, with 11 bases of the junction left unmatched. The germline V gene has CDR1 DFQATT and CDR2 SNEGSKA (reference sequence). The CDR3 DNA reads as TGCAGTGCTAGAGTCCCGGCTAGCGGGGCGGGGGAGACCCAGTACTTC. It is translated as CSARVPASGAGETQYF.

V usage is TRBV6-5 and J usage is TRBJ1-2; 7 bases fit TRBD1. The CDR3 contains 15 residues. Germline V CDR1 and CDR2: MNHEY, SVGAGI. The J segment lost 0 bases and the V segment lost 10 bases, leaving 11 bases of the junction unmatched. DNA of the CDR3: TGTGCCACCTTCCCCCGGGACAGCGCTAACTATGGCTACACCTTC. Amino acid sequence: CATFPRDSANYGYTF.

The chain combines TRBV6-1 with TRBJ1-2, with D perhaps TRBD1 (6 bases). Germline CDR1 MNHNS, CDR2 SASEGT. V gave up 7 bases and J gave up 6 bases, with 21 bases separating them. This CDR3 contains 15 residues. CDR3: CASIKRTAVTDGYTF. The CDR3 nucleotides are TGTGCCAGCATCAAGCGGACAGCCGTTACAGATGGCTACACCTTC.

This clonotype was counted a few times. The rearrangement joins TRBV6-5 to TRBJ2-7, with D unclear. Per the germline V gene, CDR1 is MNHEY and CDR2 is SVGAGI. The CDR3 totals 11 residues. V was cut by 7 bases and J by 2 bases, with 6 bases left in between. The CDR3 DNA reads TGTGCCAGCAAGACCACCTACGAGCAGTACTTC. Encoded protein: CASKTTYEQYF.

This clonotype occurred once. CDR3 sequence: CSVAARGEAFF. The CDR3 DNA is TGCAGCGTCGCTGCCCGGGGAGAAGCTTTCTTT. The J gene is TRBJ1-1, the V gene TRBV29-1, with no clear D. This CDR3 is built from 11 residues. Trimming took 6 bases from V and 8 from J, leaving 13 bases between them. Germline CDR1 is SQVTM and CDR2 is ANQGSEA.

The chain carries TRBV6-5 and TRBJ1-5, with TRBD1 identical over 12 bases. The CDR3 sequence is 18 residues long. The V gene end was trimmed by 0 bases and the J gene end by 1 base; junction bases not matched to a gene: 4. CDR1 is MNHEY, CDR2 SVGAGI, per germline. For the CDR3, the DNA is TGTGCCAGCAGTTACTCGGGGACAGGGGGCTTGAGCAATCAGCCCCAGCATTTT. Protein product: CASSYSGTGGLSNQPQHF.

The sample holds one count of this clonotype. The chain has TRBV7-9 and TRBJ1-5; TRBD1 matches at 7 bases. V dropped 4 bases and J dropped 0; count of bases not matched to a gene: 6. This CDR3 has 16 amino acids. CDR1 is SEHNR and CDR2 is FQNEAQ in the germline V gene (reference sequence). CDR3 nucleotide sequence: TGTGCCAGCAGCTCGGACAGGTATGATAGCAATCAGCCCCAGCATTTT. Translated, it gives CASSSDRYDSNQPQHF.

The chain links TRBV19 to TRBJ1-1; possible D gene TRBD1, 6 bases. V was clipped by 6 bases and J by 0 bases, with 17 bases between them. This CDR3 has 16 amino acids. The germline gives CDR1 LNHDA, CDR2 SQIVND (reference sequence). The CDR3 protein is CASRRFRTEMNTEAFF. The CDR3 region has the DNA TGTGCCAGTAGAAGGTTTAGGACAGAGATGAACACTGAAGCTTTCTTT.

The chain joins TRBV12-3 or TRBV12-4 to TRBJ1-1; no reliable D call. The CDR3 totals 13 residues. The V gene lost 5 bases and the J gene lost 0 bases, with 7 bases spanning the gap. This chain's CDR3 is CASSPHVNTEAFF. In DNA form, the CDR3 reads TGTGCCAGCAGTCCCCATGTGAACACTGAAGCTTTCTTT.

V usage is TRBV25-1 and J usage is TRBJ1-1; TRBD1 matches 9 bases. The germline gives CDR1 MGHDK, CDR2 SYGVNS. This CDR3 contains 13 residues. The junction had 8 bases not matched to a gene; V was cut back by 4 bases and J by 11 bases. The chain's CDR3 is CASSVGQGGNAFF. CDR3 sequence (DNA): TGTGCCAGCAGTGTGGGACAGGGCGGAAATGCTTTCTTT.

The rearrangement uses TRBV15 and TRBJ1-2; no clear D. Germline lookup yields CDR1 LNHNV and CDR2 YYDKDF (reference sequence). There are 15 residues in the CDR3. Trimming removed 0 bases from V and 3 bases from J, with 11 bases in between. CDR3 sequence: CATSREAEGDYGYTF. DNA for the CDR3: TGTGCCACCAGCAGAGAGGCGGAGGGTGACTATGGCTACACCTTC.

The chain joins TRBV30 to TRBJ1-5; D ambiguous. The CDR3 sequence is 14 residues long. In germline, CDR1 is GTSNPN, CDR2 SVGIG (reference sequence). Trimming took off 0 bases at V and 4 bases at J, with 10 bases between the two ends. The CDR3 DNA sequence: TGTGCCTGGAGTGTACTCGGGAAGAATCAGCCCCAGCATTTT. Its protein is CAWSVLGKNQPQHF.

This clonotype has only one observation. The CDR3 loop is CASSVDAEDQPQHF. CDR3 nucleotides: TGTGCCAGCAGCGTAGATGCGGAGGATCAGCCCCAGCATTTT. This chain joins TRBV9 and TRBJ1-5; the D is unclear. CDR1 and CDR2 from the germline V gene are SGDLS and YYNGEE. This CDR3 comprises 14 residues. Trimming removed 0 bases from V and 5 bases from J, with 9 bases in between. Using reference TRBV9 and TRBJ1-5 for the parts outside the CDR3, the full variable domain is DSGVTQTPKHLITATGQRVTLRCSPRSGDLSVYWYQQSLDQGLQFLIQYYNGEERAKGNILERFSAQQFPDLHSELNLSSLELGDSALYFCASSVDAEDQPQHFGDGTRLSIL.

This rearrangement joins TRBV15 to TRBJ2-1; 10 bases fit TRBD2. Germline V gene data show CDR1 as LNHNV and CDR2 as YYDKDF (reference sequence). There are 16 residues in the CDR3. V dropped 0 bases and J dropped 8; count of bases not matched to a gene: 7. The CDR3 reads CATSREAASGGDEQFF. CDR3 in DNA: TGTGCCACCAGCAGAGAGGCGGCTAGCGGGGGTGATGAGCAGTTCTTC.